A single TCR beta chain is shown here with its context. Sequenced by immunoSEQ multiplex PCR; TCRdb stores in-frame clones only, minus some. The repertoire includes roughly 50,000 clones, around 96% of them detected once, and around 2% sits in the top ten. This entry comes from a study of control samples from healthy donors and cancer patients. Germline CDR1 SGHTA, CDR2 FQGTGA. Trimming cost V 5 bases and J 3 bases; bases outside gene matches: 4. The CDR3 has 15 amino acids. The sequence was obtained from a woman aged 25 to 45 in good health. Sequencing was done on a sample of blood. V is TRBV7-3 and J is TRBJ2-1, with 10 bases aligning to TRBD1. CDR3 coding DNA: TGTGCCAGCAGCAGGGACAGGGGACTCTACAATGAGCAGTTCTTC. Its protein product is CASSRDRGLYNEQFF.